Listed below are T cell receptor beta chains from one sample, sequenced in a study of cytomegalovirus exposure and HLA in healthy donors. Sequencing was performed with immunoSEQ multiplex PCR; in TCRdb, only in-frame clones are kept and a portion is missing. The table records about 120,000 clones, about nine tenths of them present only once. The specimen was PBMCs. Source of these receptors: a young man in good health and CMV-seropositive. Each CDR3 is given with its conserved first and last residue. D genes are given only for firm matches. Size is omitted from some rows. Given values are once, few, many or a class for expanded clones.

V: TRBV5-1; size: NA; D: TRBD1; J: TRBJ2-1; DNA: TGCGCCAGCAGCCCCCGACAGGGGGGAGGGAATGAGCAGTTCTTC; CDR3: CASSPRQGGGNEQFF
V: TRBV28; size: NA; D: NA; J: TRBJ1-5; DNA: TGTGCCAGCAGTTCTACAGGGAATCAGCCCCAGCATTTT; CDR3: CASSSTGNQPQHF
V: TRBV28; size: NA; D: TRBD1; J: TRBJ1-5; DNA: TGTGCCAGCACCCCGGGCAGGGGGCACCGTTTGGAGCCCCAGCATTTT; CDR3: CASTPGRGHRLEPQHF
V: TRBV28; size: NA; D: TRBD1; J: TRBJ2-1; DNA: TGTGCCAGCAGTCCTCCCGGGACAGAAAACAATGAGCAGTTCTTC; CDR3: CASSPPGTENNEQFF
V: TRBV19; size: NA; D: TRBD2; J: TRBJ2-3; DNA: TGTGCCAGTAGTATTGATGCGGGGGGTAGTACAGATACGCAGTATTTT; CDR3: CASSIDAGGSTDTQYF
V: TRBV7-2; size: once; D: TRBD1; J: TRBJ1-1; DNA: TGTGCCAGCAGCCCAGCAGGGACAGGGATTCGGGCTTTCTTT; CDR3: CASSPAGTGIRAFF
V: TRBV5-1; size: NA; D: NA; J: TRBJ2-7; DNA: TGCGCCAGCAGGCTCCCCGGGGGGCGGTCCTACGAGCAGTACTTC; CDR3: CASRLPGGRSYEQYF
V: TRBV27; size: NA; D: NA; J: TRBJ1-1; DNA: TGTGCCAGCAGTTTTTGGGGGCAGCGAGCTTTCTTT; CDR3: CASSFWGQRAFF
V: TRBV10-3; size: NA; D: NA; J: TRBJ2-6; DNA: TGTGCCACGGGGGATGGGGCCAACGTCCTGACTTTC; CDR3: CATGDGANVLTF
V: TRBV15; size: once; D: NA; J: TRBJ1-5; DNA: TGTGCCACCAGCATTCCGGGAGCGTATAGCAATCAGCCCCAGCATTTT; CDR3: CATSIPGAYSNQPQHF
V: TRBV2; size: NA; D: NA; J: TRBJ1-4; DNA: TGTGCCAGCAGCCATGAAGGGGATGGAAAACTGTTTTTT; CDR3: CASSHEGDGKLFF
V: TRBV9; size: NA; D: NA; J: TRBJ1-6; DNA: TGTGCCAGCAGCGTAGAGGCCCAGGGGATCTCACCCCTCCACTTT; CDR3: CASSVEAQGISPLHF
V: TRBV19; size: NA; D: NA; J: TRBJ1-5; DNA: TGTGCCAGTAGTATTACAGGGTCGGCTCAGCCCCAGCATTTT; CDR3: CASSITGSAQPQHF
V: TRBV7-9; size: NA; D: TRBD1; J: TRBJ1-4; DNA: TGTGCCAGCAGCTTGACAGGGTTTGCAACTAATGAAAAACTGTTTTTT; CDR3: CASSLTGFATNEKLFF
V: TRBV5-1; size: NA; D: NA; J: TRBJ2-3; DNA: TGCGCCAGCAGCTTGGGGACCAGGGGTGACACAGATACGCAGTATTTT; CDR3: CASSLGTRGDTDTQYF
V: TRBV6-1; size: NA; D: TRBD1; J: TRBJ2-1; DNA: TGTGCCAGCAGTGAACTAGGGACAGGCTACAATGAGCAGTTCTTC; CDR3: CASSELGTGYNEQFF
V: TRBV5-6; size: NA; D: TRBD1; J: TRBJ1-5; DNA: TGTGCCAGCAGCTATTGGACAGGGGGCACCAATCAGCCCCAGCATTTT; CDR3: CASSYWTGGTNQPQHF
V: TRBV4-1; size: NA; D: TRBD1; J: TRBJ1-5; DNA: TGCGCCAGCAGGTTAACAGGGGAGGGCAATCAGCCCCAGCATTTT; CDR3: CASRLTGEGNQPQHF
V: TRBV6-5; size: NA; D: NA; J: TRBJ1-2; DNA: TGTGCCAGCAGTTACGGACAGCCATATGGCTACACCTTC; CDR3: CASSYGQPYGYTF
V: TRBV4-2; size: NA; D: NA; J: TRBJ1-2; DNA: TGTGCCAGCAGCCAAGGCCAGGGGCTTTCGGAGGCTATCTATGGCTACACCTTC; CDR3: CASSQGQGLSEAIYGYTF
V: TRBV19; size: NA; D: NA; J: TRBJ1-3; DNA: TGTGCCAGTAGTCGGGGGGGACTATCTGGAAACACCATATATTTT; CDR3: CASSRGGLSGNTIYF
V: TRBV5-6; size: few; D: TRBD1; J: TRBJ1-3; DNA: TGTGCCAGCAGCCTGACAGGGGCTTTGGATGGAAACACCATATATTTT; CDR3: CASSLTGALDGNTIYF
V: TRBV7-9; size: once; D: NA; J: TRBJ2-4; DNA: TGTGCCAGCAGCTTAGGGGGCCTAACAACCGGCATTCAGTACTTC; CDR3: CASSLGGLTTGIQYF
V: TRBV7-2; size: NA; D: NA; J: TRBJ1-2; DNA: TGTGCCAGCAGCTCGTCAGGGGTCTATGGCTACACCTTC; CDR3: CASSSSGVYGYTF
V: TRBV5-6; size: NA; D: NA; J: TRBJ1-1; DNA: TGTGCCAGCAGCTTGGCCGTCGGAGAGTCCCCCACTGAAGCTTTCTTT; CDR3: CASSLAVGESPTEAFF
V: TRBV29-1; size: NA; D: TRBD2; J: TRBJ2-3; DNA: TGCAGCGTTGAAGACCAGCGGGTGTCAGCGGGGGGATTCACAGATACGCAGTATTTT; CDR3: CSVEDQRVSAGGFTDTQYF
V: TRBV10-1; size: NA; D: TRBD2; J: TRBJ2-5; DNA: TGCGCCAGCAGTGAGTCTAAGGTAGCGGGGATCCAAGAGACCCAGTACTTC; CDR3: CASSESKVAGIQETQYF
V: TRBV6-1; size: NA; D: NA; J: TRBJ2-7; DNA: TGTGCCAGCAACCTAAACCCTCCAGGGGACTACGAGCAGTACTTC; CDR3: CASNLNPPGDYEQYF
V: TRBV7-9; size: NA; D: TRBD1; J: TRBJ1-4; DNA: TGTGCCAGCAGTGGGGACAGGGGAAAACTGTTTTTT; CDR3: CASSGDRGKLFF
V: TRBV2; size: NA; D: NA; J: TRBJ2-5; DNA: TGTGCCAGCAGTGAAGGGACAGTCCAAGAGACCCAGTACTTC; CDR3: CASSEGTVQETQYF
V: TRBV7-9; size: NA; D: TRBD1; J: TRBJ1-2; DNA: TGTGCCAGCAGCTTAGGAGGGGGCGCAGAGAACTATGGCTACACCTTC; CDR3: CASSLGGGAENYGYTF
V: TRBV4-2; size: NA; D: NA; J: TRBJ2-1; DNA: TGTGCCAGCAGCCAAGGAGTGACTACTGCCTACAATGAGCAGTTCTTC; CDR3: CASSQGVTTAYNEQFF
V: TRBV5-6; size: NA; D: TRBD1; J: TRBJ2-3; DNA: TGTGCCAGCAGCTCACAGGGGATTGGTACAGATACGCAGTATTTT; CDR3: CASSSQGIGTDTQYF
V: TRBV5-4; size: NA; D: TRBD1; J: TRBJ2-1; DNA: TGTGCCAGCAGCTTAAGTTCAGGGGGCTCCTACAATGAGCAGTTCTTC; CDR3: CASSLSSGGSYNEQFF
V: TRBV29-1; size: NA; D: NA; J: TRBJ2-2; DNA: TGCAGCGTTTCCCCAAACACCGGGGAGCTGTTTTTT; CDR3: CSVSPNTGELFF
V: TRBV6-1; size: NA; D: TRBD1; J: TRBJ1-2; DNA: TGTGCCAGCAGGGGACAGGACTATGGCTACACCTTC; CDR3: CASRGQDYGYTF
V: TRBV7-9; size: NA; D: NA; J: TRBJ1-6; DNA: TGTGCCAGCAGCTTAGAGAGGTCGCGGCCCATGAATTCACCCCTCCACTTT; CDR3: CASSLERSRPMNSPLHF
V: TRBV15; size: NA; D: NA; J: TRBJ2-1; DNA: TGTGCCACCAGCAACACAGGGTCTACTGAGCAGTTCTTC; CDR3: CATSNTGSTEQFF
V: TRBV5-4; size: NA; D: TRBD1; J: TRBJ1-1; DNA: TGTGCCAGCAGCCCTGGACAGGGGCCTCGAGCTTTCTTT; CDR3: CASSPGQGPRAFF
V: TRBV4-3; size: NA; D: TRBD1; J: TRBJ1-6; DNA: TGCGCCAGCAGCCAGCAGGGACAGGGAGATGGATCACCCCTCCACTTT; CDR3: CASSQQGQGDGSPLHF
V: TRBV4-2; size: NA; D: NA; J: TRBJ1-4; DNA: TGTGCCAGCAGCCAGGAGGGCATTGCCACAACTAATGAAAAACTGTTTTTT; CDR3: CASSQEGIATTNEKLFF
V: TRBV7-2; size: NA; D: NA; J: TRBJ1-5; DNA: TGTGCCAGCAGCCCAGACGGGAATCAGCCCCAGCATTTT; CDR3: CASSPDGNQPQHF
V: TRBV2; size: NA; D: TRBD2; J: TRBJ2-5; DNA: TGTGCCAGCAGTGGGTTCTCCACTAGCGCCGGGGGGGAGACCCAGTACTTC; CDR3: CASSGFSTSAGGETQYF
V: TRBV7-9; size: NA; D: TRBD1; J: TRBJ2-1; DNA: TGTGCCAGCAGCGCCCGGGGGACAGGGGTAGGCAGCTACAATGAGCAGTTCTTC; CDR3: CASSARGTGVGSYNEQFF
V: TRBV5-1; size: NA; D: TRBD1; J: TRBJ2-7; DNA: TGCGCCAGCAAATCGGCTGACGGGGACAGGAGCTTCTACGAGCAGTACTTC; CDR3: CASKSADGDRSFYEQYF